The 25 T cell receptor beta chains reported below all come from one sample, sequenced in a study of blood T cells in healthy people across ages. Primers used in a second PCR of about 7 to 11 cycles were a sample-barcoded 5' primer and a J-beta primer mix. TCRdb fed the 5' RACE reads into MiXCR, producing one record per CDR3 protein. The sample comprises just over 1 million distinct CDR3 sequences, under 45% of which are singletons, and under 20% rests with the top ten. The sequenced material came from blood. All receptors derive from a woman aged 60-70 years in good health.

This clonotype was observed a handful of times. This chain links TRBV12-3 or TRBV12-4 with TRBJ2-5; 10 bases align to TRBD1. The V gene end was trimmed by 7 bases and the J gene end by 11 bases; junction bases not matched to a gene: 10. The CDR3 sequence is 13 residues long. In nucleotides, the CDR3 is TGTGCCAGCACCCCTACAGGGACAGGGGAGCAGTACTTC. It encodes CASTPTGTGEQYF.

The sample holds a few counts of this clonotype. Here the CDR3 DNA reads TGTGCCAGCAGCTTGGCGACTCTAAGGGACAGGGCGAACTATGGCTACACCTTC. Encoded protein: CASSLATLRDRANYGYTF. The J gene is TRBJ1-2, the V gene TRBV5-5; 9 bases map to TRBD1. Trimming removed 0 bases from V and 2 bases from J; junction bases left unmatched: 11. The CDR3 totals 18 residues. Germline V gene data show CDR1 as SGHKS and CDR2 as YYEKEE (reference sequence).

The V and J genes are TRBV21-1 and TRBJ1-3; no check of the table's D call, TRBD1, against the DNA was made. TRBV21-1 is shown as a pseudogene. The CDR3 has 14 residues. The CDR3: CASMGGTTGNTIYF. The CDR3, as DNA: TGTGCCAGCATGGGGGGGACAACTGGAAACACCATATATTTT.

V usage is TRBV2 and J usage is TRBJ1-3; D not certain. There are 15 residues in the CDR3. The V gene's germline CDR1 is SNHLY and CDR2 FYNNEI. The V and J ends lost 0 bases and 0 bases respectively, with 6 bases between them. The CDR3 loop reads CASSEAQNSGNTIYF. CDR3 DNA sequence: TGTGCCAGCAGTGAAGCTCAGAACTCTGGAAACACCATATATTTT.

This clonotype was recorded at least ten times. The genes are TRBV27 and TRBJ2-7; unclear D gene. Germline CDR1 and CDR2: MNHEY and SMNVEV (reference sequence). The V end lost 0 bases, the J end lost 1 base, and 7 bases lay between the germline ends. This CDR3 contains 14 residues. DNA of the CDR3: TGTGCCAGCAGTTTATCCCGAGCGTCCTACGAGCAGTACTTC. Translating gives CASSLSRASYEQYF.

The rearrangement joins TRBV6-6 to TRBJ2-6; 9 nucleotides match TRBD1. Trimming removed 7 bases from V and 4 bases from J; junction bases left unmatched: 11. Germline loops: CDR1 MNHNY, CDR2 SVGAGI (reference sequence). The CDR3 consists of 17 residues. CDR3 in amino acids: CASNHRGPALGANVLTF. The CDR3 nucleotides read TGTGCCAGCAACCACAGGGGGCCTGCCCTCGGGGCCAACGTCCTGACTTTC.

CDR3 in amino acids: CATGDILEKLFF. DNA for the CDR3: TGTGCCACCGGGGACATCCTTGAAAAACTGTTTTTT. J is TRBJ1-4 and V is TRBV15; the D gene is possibly TRBD1 (6 bases). Germline CDR1 and CDR2: LNHNV and YYDKDF (reference sequence). Trimming removed 8 bases from V and 7 bases from J, with 11 bases in between. The CDR3 is 12 amino acids.

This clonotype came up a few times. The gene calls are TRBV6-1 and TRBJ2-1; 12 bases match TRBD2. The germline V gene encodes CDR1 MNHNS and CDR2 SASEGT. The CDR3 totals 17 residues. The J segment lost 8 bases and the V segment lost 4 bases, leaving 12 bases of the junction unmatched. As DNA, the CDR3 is TGTGCCAGCAGTGTTAGGCGGACTAGCGGGATTAGGGATGAGCAGTTCTTC. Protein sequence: CASSVRRTSGIRDEQFF.

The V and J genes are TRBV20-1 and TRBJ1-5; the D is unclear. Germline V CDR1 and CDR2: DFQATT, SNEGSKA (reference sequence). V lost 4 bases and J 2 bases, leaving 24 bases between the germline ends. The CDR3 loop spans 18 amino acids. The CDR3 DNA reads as TGCAGTGCTATATGGGGTAGTTTCGGTGTAGATGGCAATCAGCCCCAGCATTTT. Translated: CSAIWGSFGVDGNQPQHF.

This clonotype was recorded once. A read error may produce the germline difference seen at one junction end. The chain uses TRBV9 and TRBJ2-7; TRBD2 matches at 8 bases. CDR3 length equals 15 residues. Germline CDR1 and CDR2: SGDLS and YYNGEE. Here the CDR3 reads CASSVELAATYERYF. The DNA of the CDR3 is TGTGCCAGCAGCGTAGAACTAGCGGCAACCTACGAGCGGTACTTC.

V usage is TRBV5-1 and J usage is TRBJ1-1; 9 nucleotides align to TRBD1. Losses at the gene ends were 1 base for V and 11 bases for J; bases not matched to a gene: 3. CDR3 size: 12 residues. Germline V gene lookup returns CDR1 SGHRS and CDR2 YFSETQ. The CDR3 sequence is CASSLYRGPAFF. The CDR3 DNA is TGCGCCAGCAGCTTGTACAGGGGGCCTGCTTTCTTT.

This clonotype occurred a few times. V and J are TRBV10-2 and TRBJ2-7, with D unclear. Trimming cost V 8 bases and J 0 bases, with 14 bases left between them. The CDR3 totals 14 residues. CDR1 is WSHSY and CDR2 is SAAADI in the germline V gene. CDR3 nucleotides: TGCGCCAGCCAAAATGAAAGGAGCTCCTACGAGCAGTACTTC. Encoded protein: CASQNERSSYEQYF.

Here the CDR3 DNA reads TGCGCCAGCAGCCATTTGGGAGGGAGTGAGCAGTTCTTC. It codes for CASSHLGGSEQFF. The chain links TRBV4-1 to TRBJ2-1; 7 bases are a match to TRBD2. CDR1 is MGHRA, CDR2 YSYEKL, per germline. Trimming removed 3 bases from V and 9 bases from J; junction bases left unmatched: 5. The CDR3 spans 13 residues.

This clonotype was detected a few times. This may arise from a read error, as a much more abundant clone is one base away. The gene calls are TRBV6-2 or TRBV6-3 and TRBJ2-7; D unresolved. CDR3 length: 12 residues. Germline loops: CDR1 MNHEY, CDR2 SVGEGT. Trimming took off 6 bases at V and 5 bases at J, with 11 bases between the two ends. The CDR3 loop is CASRQNTNEQYF. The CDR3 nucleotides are TGTGCCAGCAGGCAAAATACCAACGAGCAGTACTTC.

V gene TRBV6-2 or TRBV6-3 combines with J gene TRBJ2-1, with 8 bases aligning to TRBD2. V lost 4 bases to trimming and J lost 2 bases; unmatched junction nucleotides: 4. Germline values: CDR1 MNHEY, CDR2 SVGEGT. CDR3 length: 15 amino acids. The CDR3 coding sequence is TGTGCCAGCAGTTTGGCGGGACTAGCCTACAATGAGCAGTTCTTC. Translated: CASSLAGLAYNEQFF.

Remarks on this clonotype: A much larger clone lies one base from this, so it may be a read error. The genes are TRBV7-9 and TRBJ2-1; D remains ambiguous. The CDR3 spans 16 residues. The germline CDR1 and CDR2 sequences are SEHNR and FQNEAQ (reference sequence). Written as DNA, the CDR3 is TGTGCCAGCACCCTCCAACTAATAACCTCCTACAATGAGCGGTTCTTC. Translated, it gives CASTLQLITSYNERFF.

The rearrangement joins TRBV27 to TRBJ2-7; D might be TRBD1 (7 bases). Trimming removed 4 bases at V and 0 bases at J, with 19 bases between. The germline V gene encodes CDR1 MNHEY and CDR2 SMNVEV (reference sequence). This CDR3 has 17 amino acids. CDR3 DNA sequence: TGTGCCAGCAGTTCGAGACAGGGTGGTAGCGGCTCCTACGAGCAGTACTTC. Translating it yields CASSSRQGGSGSYEQYF.

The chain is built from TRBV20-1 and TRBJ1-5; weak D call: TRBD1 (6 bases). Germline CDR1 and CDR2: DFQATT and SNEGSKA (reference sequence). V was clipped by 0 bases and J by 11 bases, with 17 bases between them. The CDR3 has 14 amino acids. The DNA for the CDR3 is TGCAGTGCTAGAGAAAATTCTGTTCAGGGGTCCCAGCATTTT. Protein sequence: CSARENSVQGSQHF.

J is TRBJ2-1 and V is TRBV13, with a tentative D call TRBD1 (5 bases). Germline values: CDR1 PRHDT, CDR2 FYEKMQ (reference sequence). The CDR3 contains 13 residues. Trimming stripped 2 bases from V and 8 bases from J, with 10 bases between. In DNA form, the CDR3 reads TGTGCCAGCAGCTTAATAGACAGAGATGAGCAGTTCTTC. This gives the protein CASSLIDRDEQFF.

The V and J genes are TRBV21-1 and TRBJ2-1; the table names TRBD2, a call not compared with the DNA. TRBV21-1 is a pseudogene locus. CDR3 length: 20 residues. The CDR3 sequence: CASYRGGLREGSFSYNEQFF. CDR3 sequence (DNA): TGTGCCAGCTACCGGGGGGGGTTGCGGGAGGGTAGTTTTTCGTACAATGAGCAGTTCTTC.

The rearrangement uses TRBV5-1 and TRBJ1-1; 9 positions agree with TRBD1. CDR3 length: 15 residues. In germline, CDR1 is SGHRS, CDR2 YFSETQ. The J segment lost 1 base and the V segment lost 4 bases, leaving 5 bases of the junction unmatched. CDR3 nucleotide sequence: TGCGCCAGCAGCCGGGGACAGGGAGGGAACACTGAAGCTTTCTTT. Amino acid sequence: CASSRGQGGNTEAFF.

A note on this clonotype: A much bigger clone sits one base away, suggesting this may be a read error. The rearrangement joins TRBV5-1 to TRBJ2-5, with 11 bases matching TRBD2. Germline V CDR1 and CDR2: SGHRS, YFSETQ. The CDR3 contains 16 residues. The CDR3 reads CACSPELAGAQETQYF. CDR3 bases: TGCGCCTGCAGCCCCGAACTAGCGGGAGCCCAAGAGACCCAGTACTTC.

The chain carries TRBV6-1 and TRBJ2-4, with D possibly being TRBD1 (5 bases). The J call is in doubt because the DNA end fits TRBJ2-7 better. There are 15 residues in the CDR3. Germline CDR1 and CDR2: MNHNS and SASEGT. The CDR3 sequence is CASSELRTPFYEQYF. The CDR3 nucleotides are TGTGCCAGCAGTGAACTGAGGACACCATTCTACGAGCAGTACTTC.

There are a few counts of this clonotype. The CDR3 DNA follows: TGCAGCGTCATCCGGGACAATACCAAAGAGACCCAGTACTTC. This codes for CSVIRDNTKETQYF. The V and J genes are TRBV29-1 and TRBJ2-5; possibly TRBD1 for D (6 bases). Germline V lookup: CDR1 SQVTM, CDR2 ANQGSEA. Trimming left V 6 bases short and J 3 bases short, with 17 bases between. CDR3 length: 14 residues.

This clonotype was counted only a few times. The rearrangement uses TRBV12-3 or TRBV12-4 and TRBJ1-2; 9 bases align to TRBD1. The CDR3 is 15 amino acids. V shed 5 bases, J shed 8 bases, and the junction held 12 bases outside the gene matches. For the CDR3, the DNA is TGTGCCAGCAGTCTTGGGACAGGGTATTTTGACGGCTACACCTTC. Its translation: CASSLGTGYFDGYTF.